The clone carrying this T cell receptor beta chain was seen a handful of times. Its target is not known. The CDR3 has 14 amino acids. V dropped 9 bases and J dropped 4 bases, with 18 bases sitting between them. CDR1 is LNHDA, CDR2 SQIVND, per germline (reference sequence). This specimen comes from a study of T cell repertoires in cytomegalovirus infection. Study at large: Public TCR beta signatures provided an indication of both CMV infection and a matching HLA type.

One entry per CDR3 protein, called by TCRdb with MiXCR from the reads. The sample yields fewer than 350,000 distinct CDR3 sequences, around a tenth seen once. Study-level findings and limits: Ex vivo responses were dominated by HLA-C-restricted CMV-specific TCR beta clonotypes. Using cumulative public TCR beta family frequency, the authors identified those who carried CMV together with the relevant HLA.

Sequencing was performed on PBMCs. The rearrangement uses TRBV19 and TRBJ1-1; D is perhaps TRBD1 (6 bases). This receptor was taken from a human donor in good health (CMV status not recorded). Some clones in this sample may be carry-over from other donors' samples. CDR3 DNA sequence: TGTGCCAGCACTACTGACAGGAGGGGCACTGAAGCTTTCTTT. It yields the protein CASTTDRRGTEAFF.